The source of this TCR beta chain is a study of TIL therapy for anti-PD-1-resistant metastatic lung cancer. Regarding the study as a whole: Patients were highly selected, enriched for treatment-naive, never-smoker and oncogene-addicted cases.

Note on this clone: Its specificity is unknown.

The V end lost 8 bases, the J end lost 3 bases, and 10 bases lay between the germline ends. The CDR3 runs 12 residues. Germline CDR1 is MDHEN and CDR2 is SYDVKM. Sequencing used immunoSEQ v3. Sequencing was performed with immunoSEQ multiplex PCR; in TCRdb, only in-frame clones are kept and a portion is missing. The data show about 50,000 clones, less than 85% seen once. As for time point: pre-treatment sample, taken before nivolumab and TIL therapy. Pleural nodules or supraclavicular lymph nodes made up most of the excised metastases sampled. Progressing patients received lymphodepletion, expanded TIL infusion and IL-2.

This chain connects TRBV28 to TRBJ2-5; D is possibly TRBD1 (5 bases). The material was tumor tissue, obtained at baseline. The clonotype was recovered from a person aged 25 to 85 with non-small cell lung cancer. This CDR3 reads CASRQQKETQYF. CDR3 nucleotides: TGTGCCAGCCGACAGCAGAAAGAGACCCAGTACTTC.